A selection of T cell receptor beta chains follows, all from one sample in a study of human T cells and chemical hapten exposure. One entry per CDR3 protein results from TCRdb running MiXCR on the 5' RACE reads. The sample has about 140,000 distinct CDR3 sequences, approximately 4% seen once. Receptors were obtained from a female donor in good health. The CDR3 runs from the conserved cysteine through the conserved F or W. The D gene is left open where the match is weak. Size is stated for part of the rows, as once, few or many counts, or as a class when the clone is expanded.

DNA	CDR3	size	D	J	V
TGCGCCAGCAGCTTGGTTCCCCCCGGACACACGAGCTCCTACGAGCAGTACTTC	CASSLVPPGHTSSYEQYF	many	.	TRBJ2-7	TRBV5-1
TGCAGCTTTGAGAGGGGAGTAAGCACAGATACGCAGTATTTT	CSFERGVSTDTQYF	many	.	TRBJ2-3	TRBV29-1
TGTGCCAGCAGTACGACGGACCGGGACCGCCGACAAGAGACCCAGTACTTC	CASSTTDRDRRQETQYF	many	.	TRBJ2-5	TRBV12-3/TRBV12-4
TGTGCCAGCAGCTGGGACAGTTTTTCTTCACCCCTCCACTTT	CASSWDSFSSPLHF	many	TRBD1	TRBJ1-6	TRBV7-9
TGCAGTGCTAGAGATCGGACTGGGGCCAACGTCCTGACTTTC	CSARDRTGANVLTF	many	.	TRBJ2-6	TRBV20-1
TGTGCCAGCAGCCTTTACCGGGAGCCAACTAATGAAAAACTGTTTTTT	CASSLYREPTNEKLFF	many	.	TRBJ1-4	TRBV4-2
TGTGCCAGCAGCTTTGAGTACAATGAGCAGTTCTTC	CASSFEYNEQFF	many	.	TRBJ2-1	TRBV5-5
TGTGCCAGCAGCTTGGAGACTGGATACCGGAACACTGAAGCTTTCTTT	CASSLETGYRNTEAFF	many	.	TRBJ1-1	TRBV5-6
TGTGCCAGCAGCGAAACAGGGGGCATCACGCGCGAGCAGTACTTC	CASSETGGITREQYF	many	TRBD1	TRBJ2-7	TRBV7-3
TGTGCCAGCATCGTCCGGGACTTTCTTCACGAGCAGTACTTC	CASIVRDFLHEQYF	few	.	TRBJ2-7	TRBV6-2/TRBV6-3
TGTGCCAGCAGCCCACCTAGGGGCTTTGGTGAGACCCAGTACTTC	CASSPPRGFGETQYF	many	.	TRBJ2-5	TRBV7-9
TGTGCCAGCAGCAAAGACCCCAGGGGGCACTACGGGGAGCTGTTTTTT	CASSKDPRGHYGELFF	many	.	TRBJ2-2	TRBV21-1
TGTGCCAGCAGCCAAGTACAGGTCACAGATACGCAGTATTTT	CASSQVQVTDTQYF	.	.	TRBJ2-3	TRBV3-1
TGTGCCAGCAGCGCGCTCCCGGTTGGCCAAGAGACCCAGTACTTC	CASSALPVGQETQYF	many	.	TRBJ2-5	TRBV9
TGTGCAAGTCGCTTAGCTGCTACGGGGGTGTATCAGCCCCAGCATTTT	CASRLAATGVYQPQHF	many	.	TRBJ1-5	TRBV12-2
TGTGCCAGCAGCTTAGGCCGGGATGGGATCTATGGCTACACCTTC	CASSLGRDGIYGYTF	many	.	TRBJ1-2	TRBV11-1
TGCAGTGCTAGGGAATGGGGGGAGATACGCACAGATACGCAGTATTTT	CSAREWGEIRTDTQYF	few	.	TRBJ2-3	TRBV20-1
TGCAGCGTTGAAGATCCGGGACGTCTCAGGGGAACTGAAGCTTTCTTT	CSVEDPGRLRGTEAFF	few	.	TRBJ1-1	TRBV29-1
TGTGCCAGCAGCCCTAGGACACTCTACAATGAGCAGTTCTTC	CASSPRTLYNEQFF	many	.	TRBJ2-1	TRBV7-9
TGTGCCAGCAGCTCGGAATTTAATTCACCCCTCCACTTT	CASSSEFNSPLHF	many	.	TRBJ1-6	TRBV7-3
TGTGCCAGCAGTGAATACCCTATACAGGGTTGCAATCAGCCCCAGCATTTT	CASSEYPIQGCNQPQHF	.	.	TRBJ1-5	TRBV25-1
TGTGCCAGTAGAAAGGGACAGGAGCTCTATGGCTACACCTTC	CASRKGQELYGYTF	few	TRBD1	TRBJ1-2	TRBV19
TGTGCCAGCCGAACCGGGACAGGGGGTTTTGGCTACACCTTC	CASRTGTGGFGYTF	many	TRBD1	TRBJ1-2	TRBV6-5
TGCAGCGTTGAAGATACAGGGAAGTCCGGGGAGCTGTTTTTT	CSVEDTGKSGELFF	many	.	TRBJ2-2	TRBV29-1
TGCAGCGTTGACCCGGGGCCAGATACGCAGTATTTT	CSVDPGPDTQYF	many	.	TRBJ2-3	TRBV29-1
TGTGCCAGCAGCGCGAACAGGGATCAGAACACTGAAGCTTTCTTT	CASSANRDQNTEAFF	many	.	TRBJ1-1	TRBV9
TGCAGTGCTAGGGTGAGGGGGTTAAGCACAGATACGCAGTATTTT	CSARVRGLSTDTQYF	many	.	TRBJ2-3	TRBV20-1
TGCAGCGTTGATTGGGGTAGCGGGGGTGCCACAGATACGCAGTATTTT	CSVDWGSGGATDTQYF	many	TRBD2	TRBJ2-3	TRBV29-1
TGCAGTGCTAGAGGGAACATTCAGTACTTC	CSARGNIQYF	many	.	TRBJ2-4	TRBV20-1
TGTGCCAGCAGCCAAAGACAGGGGTTGTACACTGAAGCTTTCTTT	CASSQRQGLYTEAFF	.	TRBD1	TRBJ1-1	TRBV12-3/TRBV12-4
TGTGCCAGCAGCCAAAGATACCGTAGCGGGGCGAACACCGGGGAGCTGTTTTTT	CASSQRYRSGANTGELFF	many	TRBD2	TRBJ2-2	TRBV3-1
TGTGCCAGCAGCGTAGAACAGTTTAATTCACCCCTCCACTTT	CASSVEQFNSPLHF	few	.	TRBJ1-6	TRBV9
TGTGCCAGCAGCCGGACGGCCTGTGGCTACACCTTC	CASSRTACGYTF	few	.	TRBJ1-2	TRBV6-2/TRBV6-3
TGCAGTGCTAGGAGGGAGCGGGGGGGAACCACCGGGGAGCTGTTTTTT	CSARRERGGTTGELFF	many	TRBD2	TRBJ2-2	TRBV20-1
TGCGCCAGCAGCCAAGCTCGGGCTAGCGGCCCAGATACGCAGTATTTT	CASSQARASGPDTQYF	.	TRBD2	TRBJ2-3	TRBV4-1
TGTGCCAGCAGCTTGGCCGGGGGAGTAAAACTGTTTTTT	CASSLAGGVKLFF	.	.	TRBJ1-4	TRBV7-8
TGTGCCAGTAGTATAGATCAGAGACACCGAGTAAGCAATCAGCCCCAGCATTTT	CASSIDQRHRVSNQPQHF	many	.	TRBJ1-5	TRBV19
TGTGCCAGCAGCCAAGGGGATTACAGGGTAAACTATGGCTACACCTTC	CASSQGDYRVNYGYTF	many	.	TRBJ1-2	TRBV14
TGTGCCAGCAGCCAAGATTACTACGAGCAGTACTTC	CASSQDYYEQYF	many	.	TRBJ2-7	TRBV3-1
TGTGCCAGCAGTTACTCCGCCAGCACCAATGAAAAACTGTTTTTT	CASSYSASTNEKLFF	many	.	TRBJ1-4	TRBV6-2/TRBV6-3
TGCAGTGCTGTGGACAGGCGGAGCACAGATACGCAGTATTTT	CSAVDRRSTDTQYF	many	TRBD1	TRBJ2-3	TRBV20-1
TGCGCCAGCAGCTTTTTCCGGACTAGCGGGGGTTACAATGAGCAGTTCTTC	CASSFFRTSGGYNEQFF	many	TRBD2	TRBJ2-1	TRBV5-1